The clone carrying this T cell receptor (beta chain) has only a few counts. The antigen remains unidentified. The data were obtained in a study of T-cell memory formation after mild COVID-19. Study overall: For the most part, TCR clusters were specific to one donor.

Whole-study results and caveats: Within pre-infection memory, some responding clones were found, suggesting cross-reactive memory joined.

CDR3 length: 14 residues. In germline, CDR1 is SGHTA, CDR2 FQGNSA. Trimming removed 5 bases at V and 3 bases at J, with 13 bases between. MiXCR, applied by TCRdb to the 5' RACE reads, yields one record per CDR3 protein. The sample consists of roughly 42,000 distinct CDR3 sequences, 6% to 9.5% of them appearing once. This receptor was obtained from a man younger than 30 who had mild COVID-19 (a few samples of this study predate the infection). Cell type and time point are not known. The sample was PBMCs or a T cell subset sorted from them (not recorded which). This chain links TRBV7-2 with TRBJ1-1; D remains ambiguous. CDR3 sequence reads: CASSPHNGDTEAFF. Written as DNA, the CDR3 is TGTGCCAGCAGCCCGCATAACGGTGACACTGAAGCTTTCTTT.